This entry concerns a single TCR beta chain. V was trimmed by 5 bases and J by 7 bases, leaving 12 bases between them. Germline V gene lookup returns CDR1 SGHAT and CDR2 FQDESV (reference sequence). The CDR3 is 14 residues long. This specimen belongs to a study of blood T cell repertoires in COVID-19. Study background: Acute and convalescent COVID-19 specimens originated in the United States, Italy and Spain.

Per the original data handling: Estimation of nucleated cell counts was performed using reference gene primer amplification. Profiling relied on immunoSEQ multiplex PCR, and the TCRdb table lists in-frame clones only, not all of them. That table gives V, J and clone size, and the DNA gave D and trimming. The sample yields some 260,000 clones, 70% to 90% seen once. Participant reports of clinical history set cohort assignment. Donors in Cohort 3 counted as recovered after two negative PCRs, clearance, or symptom resolution. The clonotype was recovered from a man in his forties who had recovered from COVID-19. Specimen: PBMCs or T cells enriched from blood (not recorded which). V is TRBV11-1 and J is TRBJ1-6; D is unclear. The CDR3 reads CASSPRGNNSPLHF. CDR3 DNA: TGTGCCAGCAGCCCACGGGGTAACAATTCACCCCTCCACTTT. Looking up the rest from reference TRBV11-1 and TRBJ1-6 gives the full variable domain: EAEVAQSPRYKITEKSQAVAFWCDPISGHATLYWYRQILGQGPELLVQFQDESVVDDSQLPKDRFSAERLKGVDSTLKIQPAELGDSAMYLCASSPRGNNSPLHFGNGTRLTVT.